The rows below give T cell receptor beta chains drawn from one sample of a study of T cell responses to AZD1222 COVID-19 vaccine. The protocol was immunoSEQ multiplex PCR, while the TCRdb copy is restricted to in-frame clones and leaves out a portion. The table has about 210,000 clones, over 80% seen once. The sequenced sample was peripheral blood, obtained on day 0 of AZD1222 vaccination. These receptors originate from an adult in good health. The CDR3 runs from the conserved cysteine through the conserved F or W. D genes are given only for firm matches. Clone size is shown for a subset of rows, as once, few, many or a class of expanded clone.

TRBD2,NA,TRBJ2-3,TRBV5-8,TGTGCCAGCAGCACCGGGACTAGCGGGGGGCAAAGCACAGATACGCAGTATTTT,CASSTGTSGGQSTDTQYF
NA,few,TRBJ1-1,TRBV7-2,TGTGCCAGCAGCGCCCCAGGGAACCCTGAAGCTTTCTTT,CASSAPGNPEAFF
TRBD1,NA,TRBJ1-1,TRBV6-5,TGTGCCAGCCCGTACAGGGGGCTTACTGAAGCTTTCTTT,CASPYRGLTEAFF
NA,NA,TRBJ1-2,TRBV5-1,TGCGCCAGCAGCTCTGAGGGCTCCTTAGGCTCTGCCTTC,CASSSEGSLGSAF
NA,few,TRBJ1-3,TRBV29-1,TGCAGCGTTGAACAGGATCTTAACACCATATATTTT,CSVEQDLNTIYF
NA,NA,TRBJ2-4,TRBV6-6,TGTGCCAGCAGTTACCGAGGGGCCAAAAACATTCAGTACTTC,CASSYRGAKNIQYF
NA,NA,TRBJ2-1,TRBV4-2,TGTGCCAGCAGCCCCTTAAGCCGCAATGAGCAGTTCTTC,CASSPLSRNEQFF
NA,NA,TRBJ1-2,TRBV30,TGTGCCTGGAACCTTGGACAGTCGACGAACTATGGCTACACCTTC,CAWNLGQSTNYGYTF
NA,NA,TRBJ2-1,TRBV29-1,TGCAGCGGGGGGGGCAGAGGGAATGAGCAGTTCTTC,CSGGGRGNEQFF
NA,NA,TRBJ2-3,TRBV6-2/TRBV6-3,TGTGCCAGCAGCCCCCAGGGGGGATCGACAGATACGCAGTATTTT,CASSPQGGSTDTQYF
NA,NA,TRBJ2-7,TRBV7-2,TGTGCCAGCAGCTTGGGGGGAGTCTTAACCTACGAGCAGTACTTC,CASSLGGVLTYEQYF
TRBD2,NA,TRBJ2-3,TRBV5-1,TGCGCCAGCAGTTCTAGCGGGGGCCTCCCAGATACGCAGTATTTT,CASSSSGGLPDTQYF
NA,NA,TRBJ2-2,TRBV3-1/TRBV3-2,TGTGCCAGCCTGATGGGGGGGGCCTTCGGCGGGGAGCTGTTTTTT,CASLMGGAFGGELFF
TRBD1,NA,TRBJ2-5,TRBV18,TGTGCCAGCTCACTTACACTGACAGGGGGACGGGAGACCCAGTACTTC,CASSLTLTGGRETQYF
TRBD1,NA,TRBJ1-4,TRBV2,TGTGCCAGCACCCCGGGGACAGGGAGATTCGAAAAACTGTTTTTT,CASTPGTGRFEKLFF
NA,NA,TRBJ1-1,TRBV19,TGTGCCAGTAGTATTTACAGGGACACTGAAGCTTTCTTT,CASSIYRDTEAFF
NA,NA,TRBJ1-2,TRBV6-5,TGTGCCAGCAGTTACTCGATCGGCAGCTCCTATGGCTACACCTTC,CASSYSIGSSYGYTF
TRBD1,once,TRBJ1-2,TRBV28,TGTGCCAGCAGCTCCGGGACAGGGGGCATGAGGGGCTACACCTTC,CASSSGTGGMRGYTF
NA,once,TRBJ1-4,TRBV6-5,TGTGCCAGCAGCTCGAATGGCCCGAATGAAAAACTGTTTTTT,CASSSNGPNEKLFF
NA,few,TRBJ2-7,TRBV15,TGTGCCACCAGCAGAAGTAAACCACACTACGAGCAGTACTTC,CATSRSKPHYEQYF
NA,NA,TRBJ2-7,TRBV2,TGTGCCAGCAGGAAAACGACGGGTTACGAGCAGTACTTC,CASRKTTGYEQYF
NA,NA,TRBJ1-5,TRBV18,TGTGCCAGCTCACCAACAGGCGGTTTTAATCAGCCCCAGCATTTT,CASSPTGGFNQPQHF